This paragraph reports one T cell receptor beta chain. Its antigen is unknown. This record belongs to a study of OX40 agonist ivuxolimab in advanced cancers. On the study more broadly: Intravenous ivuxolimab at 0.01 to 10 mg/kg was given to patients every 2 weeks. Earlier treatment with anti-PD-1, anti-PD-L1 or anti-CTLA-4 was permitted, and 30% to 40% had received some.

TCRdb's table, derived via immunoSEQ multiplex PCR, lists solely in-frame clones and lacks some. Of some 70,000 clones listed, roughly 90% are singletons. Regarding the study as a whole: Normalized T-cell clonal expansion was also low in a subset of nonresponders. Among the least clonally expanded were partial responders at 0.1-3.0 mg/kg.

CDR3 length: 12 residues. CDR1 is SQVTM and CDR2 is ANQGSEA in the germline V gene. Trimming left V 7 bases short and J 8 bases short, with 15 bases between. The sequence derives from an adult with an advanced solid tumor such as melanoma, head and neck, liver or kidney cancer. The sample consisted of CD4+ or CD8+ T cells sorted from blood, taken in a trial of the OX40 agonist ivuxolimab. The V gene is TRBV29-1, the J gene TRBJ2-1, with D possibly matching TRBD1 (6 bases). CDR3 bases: TGCAGCGCCGCGGACAGTGGGTATGAGCAGTTCTTC. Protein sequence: CSAADSGYEQFF.